The 4 T cell receptor beta chains below were found in one sample sequenced in a study of T cells in narcolepsy. TCRdb's copy holds only in-frame clones and misses some; the assay was immunoSEQ multiplex PCR. The sample consists of around 25,000 clones, 70% to 85% of them appearing once. The sequencing input was CD45RA- memory CD4+ T cells from PBMCs. The source is a human donor with narcolepsy.

This rearrangement joins TRBV29-1 to TRBJ1-5; maybe TRBD1 (5 bases). Trimming left V 4 bases short and J 3 bases short, with 7 bases between. The germline CDR1 and CDR2 sequences are SQVTM and ANQGSEA. CDR3 length equals 12 residues. For the CDR3, the DNA is TGCAGCGTTGGGGGGGACAATCAGCCCCAGCATTTT. This sequence encodes CSVGGDNQPQHF.

V usage is TRBV4-1 and J usage is TRBJ2-7, with a tentative D call TRBD1 (6 bases). Germline V CDR1 and CDR2: MGHRA, YSYEKL. The CDR3 totals 15 residues. Trimming cost V 4 bases and J 5 bases, with 18 bases left between them. This chain's CDR3 is CASSPLQGKRDEQYF. The CDR3 nucleotides are TGCGCCAGCAGCCCCCTACAGGGAAAGAGGGACGAGCAGTACTTC.

The V call is TRBV2, the J call TRBJ1-5, with D hard to call. Germline V CDR1 and CDR2: SNHLY, FYNNEI. Trimming pared 8 bases from V and 0 bases from J, leaving 8 bases between. The CDR3 is made up of 13 amino acids. In DNA, the CDR3 is TGTGCCAGCGGGAGCGTTAGCAATCAGCCCCAGCATTTT. It is translated as CASGSVSNQPQHF.

The chain uses TRBV5-1 and TRBJ1-3; 11 nucleotides align to TRBD1. This CDR3 comprises 18 residues. With 1 base clipped from V and 0 bases from J, the junction kept 6 bases outside the gene matches. The V gene's germline CDR1 is SGHRS and CDR2 YFSETQ. Here the CDR3 reads CASSLLGTGGTSGNTIYF. The CDR3 DNA reads TGCGCCAGCAGCTTGCTAGGGACAGGGGGTACCTCTGGAAACACCATATATTTT.